The TCR beta chain under discussion was sequenced for a study of blood T cell repertoires in COVID-19 (dated by TCRdb to about 2020). Looking at the study overall: The collaborator samples originated in the United States, Italy and Spain and spanned the acute and convalescent phases of COVID-19. The material from the prospective study consisted of cDNA or gDNA derived from T cells, B-cell-depleted T cells, or PBMCs. Subjects who had been exposed to COVID-19, were actively infected with it, or had recovered from it provided the deeply sampled blood TCRbeta repertoires that made up the dataset. The repertoires were released in a freely available public database meant as a resource for research on the immune response to SARS-CoV-2. Samples came from the ongoing ImmuneRACE study (first 160 participants) plus 1,254 subjects from 6 global collaborators. Sample metadata almost always included a de-identified subject ID, COVID-19 status, age in years and sex. Where available, HLA class I and class II types were obtained from metadata supplied by the sample provider rather than from assay-based typing. Here is what the overall study found, with its caveats: The amount of clinical and demographic metadata varied by source and participant and was provided uncurated.

Of note for this clone: This receptor's antigen is unknown. No base quality information exists; no much larger clone differs at one position.

Enrolling through a virtual design, the prospective study's participants ranged in age from roughly 18 to 90 years and lived across roughly 23 United States geographic areas. To assign participants to cohorts, the prospective study relied on clinical history that participants themselves reported in a screening survey and a study questionnaire. Recovered participants in ImmuneRACE Cohort 3 were defined by two consecutive negative NP/OP PCR tests, clearance by a healthcare professional, or resolution of symptoms. In the prospective study, whole blood, serum and a nasopharyngeal or oropharyngeal swab were collected from each participant by mobile phlebotomists. Participants in the prospective study had the option to provide additional blood draws and questionnaires over a roughly two-month period. Prospective study blood samples were shipped either frozen or at room temperature before DNA extraction.

The immunoSEQ Assay, a bias-controlled multiplex PCR, was used to amplify TCRbeta CDR3 regions from genomic DNA. The original pipeline was this. Nucleated cell counts per sample were estimated from amplification of reference gene primers within the assay. To quantify the absolute abundance of each unique TCRbeta CDR3 rearrangement, sequence reads were collapsed and filtered. For each sample, productive Simpson clonality was calculated as the square root of Simpson's diversity index over productive rearrangements. TCRdb carries this immuneACCESS record with in-frame sequences only. Its versions omit some clonotypes, under half of them owing to an unresolved V gene in the studies checked, with the rest unexplained. V and J calls and clone size are copied from that table; D and trimming were computed from the DNA. This sample comprises approximately 300,000 clones, around 90% of them detected only once. The top ten hold roughly 5% of the sample.

The sample comprised PBMCs or T cells enriched from blood (not recorded which). This TCR was sampled from a man between 60 and 75 years old who had recovered from COVID-19.

The CDR3 protein sequence reads: CATLLIRGDRSNSPLHF. The nucleotide sequence is TGTGCCACCCTCCTCATAAGGGGGGACAGAAGTAATTCACCCCTCCACTTT. The chain links TRBV28 with TRBJ1-6; 7 bases in the middle match TRBD1. Ends trimmed: V by 10 bases, J by 6 bases; bases unmatched to a gene: 18. Including the terminal cysteine and phenylalanine, the CDR3 comprises 17 residues. Only CDR3 DNA is held: 51 bases, read in frame from base 1. In the germline V gene, CDR1 corresponds to MDHEN and CDR2 to SYDVKM.